The entry that follows covers one TCR beta chain sequence. The CDR3 extends over 13 amino acids. Germline values: CDR1 LNHDA, CDR2 SQIVND (reference sequence). Trimming left V 6 bases short and J 7 bases short, with 13 bases between. Method: immunoSEQ multiplex PCR; TCRdb's copy keeps in-frame clones and lacks some. The table lists some 98,000 clones, around 85% of them singletons. This sample was taken from a study of OX40 agonist ivuxolimab in advanced cancers. This receptor was identified in an adult with an advanced solid tumor such as melanoma, head and neck, liver or kidney cancer. This material consisted of CD4+ or CD8+ T cells sorted from blood, taken in a trial of the OX40 agonist ivuxolimab. The chain employs TRBV19 and TRBJ1-3; tentatively, D is TRBD1 (6 bases). For the CDR3, the DNA is TGTGCCAGTAGGTGGGGACAACGGAACACCATATATTTT. Protein sequence: CASRWGQRNTIYF.